What follows describes a single TCR beta chain. Its antigen remains unidentified. Sequencing used immunoSEQ multiplex PCR; TCRdb keeps in-frame clones, though not all of them. The sample lists 68,000 or so clones; around 82% were seen once. The sample comes from a study of OX40 agonist ivuxolimab in advanced cancers. Findings of the study overall: CD4+ and CD8+ blood T cells expanded clonally by week 6 at 0.1 to 3.0 mg/kg. On average, CD8+ T cells showed a greater number of expanded clones than CD4+.

On cycle 4 day 1 and cycle 7 day 1, as well as at baseline, blood was sampled. The CDR3 spans 13 residues. V was pared by 1 base and J by 3 bases, with 6 bases between. Looked up from germline, CDR1 is SGHTA and CDR2 is FQGNSA. V gene TRBV7-2 combines with J gene TRBJ1-1; D is undetermined. The receptor was isolated from an adult with an advanced solid tumor such as melanoma, head and neck, liver or kidney cancer. The sample in question was CD4+ or CD8+ T cells sorted from blood, obtained in a trial of the OX40 agonist ivuxolimab. Written as DNA, the CDR3 is TGTGCCAGCAGCTTAGGACCCTACACTGAAGCTTTCTTT. Encoded protein: CASSLGPYTEAFF.